This TCR beta chain is from a study of blood T cell repertoires in COVID-19. On the study more broadly: Researchers got acute and convalescent COVID-19 samples from the United States, Italy and Spain. T cells, B-cell-depleted T cells, or PBMCs supplied cDNA or gDNA.

The CDR3 length is 14 residues. The V and J ends lost 6 bases and 0 bases respectively, with 11 bases between them. CDR1 and CDR2 (germline): MDHEN, SYDVKM. This clone was counted once. The authors' processing: For nucleated cells, counts were estimated from reference gene primer amplification. The method was immunoSEQ multiplex PCR; TCRdb's version includes in-frame clones alone and lacks a portion of them. V, J and clone size are those of that table, while D and trimming were read from the DNA. The table has some 200,000 clones, about 95% seen once. This chain uses TRBV28 with TRBJ1-1; D is perhaps TRBD1 (6 bases). The sample comprised peripheral blood. This receptor was taken from a man in his thirties or forties with COVID-19, enrolled during active disease. CDR3 DNA: TGTGCCAGCAGGAGGGGGGGCATGAACACTGAAGCTTTCTTT. Its translation is CASRRGGMNTEAFF. Full variable domain (missing parts from reference TRBV28 and TRBJ1-1): DVKVTQSSRYLVKRTGEKVFLECVQDMDHENMFWYRQDPGLGLRLIYFSYDVKMKEKGDIPEGYSVSREKKERFSLILESASTNQTSMYLCASRRGGMNTEAFFGQGTRLTVV.